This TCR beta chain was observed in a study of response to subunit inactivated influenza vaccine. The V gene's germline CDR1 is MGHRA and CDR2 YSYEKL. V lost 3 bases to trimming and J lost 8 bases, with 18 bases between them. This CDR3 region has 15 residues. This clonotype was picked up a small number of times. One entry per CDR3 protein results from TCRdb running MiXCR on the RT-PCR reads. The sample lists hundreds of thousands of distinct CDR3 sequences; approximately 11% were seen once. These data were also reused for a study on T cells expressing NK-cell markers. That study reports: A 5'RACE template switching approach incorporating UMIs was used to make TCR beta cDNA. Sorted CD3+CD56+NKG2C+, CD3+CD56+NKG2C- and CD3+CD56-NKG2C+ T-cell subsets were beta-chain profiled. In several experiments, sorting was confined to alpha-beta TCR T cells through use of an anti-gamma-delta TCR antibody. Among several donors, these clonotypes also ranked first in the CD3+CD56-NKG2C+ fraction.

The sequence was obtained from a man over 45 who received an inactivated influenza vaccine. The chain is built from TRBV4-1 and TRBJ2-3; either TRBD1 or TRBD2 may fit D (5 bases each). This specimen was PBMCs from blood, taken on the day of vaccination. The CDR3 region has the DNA TGCGCCAGCAGCCAGCTTTTGGGGGACGCGGGTACGCAGTATTTT. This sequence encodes CASSQLLGDAGTQYF.